This T cell receptor (beta chain) was sequenced in a study of somatic mutations in cytotoxic T cells in rheumatoid arthritis. In the study overall: Prior to any treatment and right after diagnosis, patient blood (around 30 ml EDTA) was drawn. The authors flow-sorted some V beta antibody-stained T-cell populations at nearly 100% purity, including V beta1+ cells that they sequenced for TCRB.

As concerns this clone: Its antigen remains unknown.

The method was immunoSEQ multiplex PCR; TCRdb's version includes in-frame clones alone and lacks a portion of them. The sample lists some 13,000 clones; 78% were seen once. Whole-study findings and limits: The largest CD8+ clone made up over 20% of CD8+ cells in 8 of 65 patients.

The sequenced material came from CD8+ T cells sorted from blood. This receptor was taken from an adult with rheumatoid arthritis.

DNA of the CDR3: TGTGCCAGCAGTTACTCGATTTCGGGTCCTGATGGCTACACCTTC. Protein: CASSYSISGPDGYTF. This rearrangement joins TRBV6-5 to TRBJ1-2; D is unresolved. Trimming pared 0 bases from V and 6 bases from J, leaving 14 bases between. Germline CDR1 is MNHEY and CDR2 is SVGAGI. This CDR3 comprises 15 residues.